The TCR beta chain under discussion was sequenced for a study of Graves' ophthalmopathy and Graves' hyperthyroidism. Study at large: The collection of peripheral blood took place at initial diagnosis, before any treatment.

The table lists this clonotype with many counts. RNA transcripts served as template for amplifying TCR beta CDR3 sequences. In the first round, RT-PCR was carried out with HTBI primers, and a multiplex PCR formed the second round. TCRdb reanalysed the multiplex PCR reads using MiXCR and keeps one entry per CDR3 protein. The sample lists 340,000 or so distinct CDR3 sequences, 15% to 20% occurring once. Germline V lookup: CDR1 SGHTA, CDR2 FQGNSA. V was pared by 1 base and J by 2 bases, with 3 bases of the junction left unmatched. The CDR3 has 15 amino acids. Sequenced input: peripheral blood. The receptor's source is an adult man with Graves' ophthalmopathy. The chain employs TRBV7-2 and TRBJ1-2; 8 bases align to TRBD1. Here the CDR3 DNA reads TGTGCCAGCAGCTTAGGACAGGGGAGGAACTATGGCTACACCTTC. Its translation: CASSLGQGRNYGYTF.